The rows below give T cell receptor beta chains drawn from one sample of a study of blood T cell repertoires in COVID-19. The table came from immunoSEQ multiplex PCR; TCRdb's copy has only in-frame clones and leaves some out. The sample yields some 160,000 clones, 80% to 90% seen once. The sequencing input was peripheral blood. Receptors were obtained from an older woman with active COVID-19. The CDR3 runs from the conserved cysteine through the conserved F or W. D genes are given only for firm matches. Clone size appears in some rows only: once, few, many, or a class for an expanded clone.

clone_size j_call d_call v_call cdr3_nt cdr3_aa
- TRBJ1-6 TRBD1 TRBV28 TGTGCCAGCATCGGGACAGCCTCCTATAATTCACCCCTCCACTTT CASIGTASYNSPLHF
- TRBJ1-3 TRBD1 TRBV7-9 TGTGCCAGCATTACAGACAGGGAGACTGGAAACACCATATATTTT CASITDRETGNTIYF
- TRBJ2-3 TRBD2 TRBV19 TGTGCCAGTAGTTCACAACTAGCGGGCACAGATACGCAGTATTTT CASSSQLAGTDTQYF
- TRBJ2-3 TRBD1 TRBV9 TGTGCCAGCAGCGCGGGACAGGCTAGCACAGATACGCAGTATTTT CASSAGQASTDTQYF
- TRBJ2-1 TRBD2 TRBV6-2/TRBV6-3 TGTGCCAGCAGTAACCGACTAGCGGGAGGCCTTCTCCCCCACAATGAGCAGTTCTTC CASSNRLAGGLLPHNEQFF
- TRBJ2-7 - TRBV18 TGTGCCAGCTCACCAACAGCCGACTCCTACGAGCAGTACTTC CASSPTADSYEQYF
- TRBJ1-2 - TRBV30 TGTGCCTGGAGTGTAGCGGGGGGAGGAGGCTACACCTTC CAWSVAGGGGYTF
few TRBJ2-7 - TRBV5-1 TGCGCCAGCAGCACGGGACTCCCAACCTACGAGCAGTACTTC CASSTGLPTYEQYF
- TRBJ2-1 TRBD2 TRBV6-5 TGTGCCAGCAGATCACTAGCGGGATCCAATGAGCAGTTCTTC CASRSLAGSNEQFF
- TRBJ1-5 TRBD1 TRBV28 TGTGCCAGCAGTCTGGACAGGAGCAATCAGCCCCAGCATTTT CASSLDRSNQPQHF
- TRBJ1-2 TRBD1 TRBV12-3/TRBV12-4 TGTGCCAGCAGTTTCGGGACAGGGCATGGCTACACCTTC CASSFGTGHGYTF
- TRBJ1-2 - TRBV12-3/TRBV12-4 TGTGCCAGCAGTGCGACTGCGAATGGCTACACCTTC CASSATANGYTF
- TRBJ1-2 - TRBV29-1 TGCAGCGTTGAAGCCCACGAAGGGGGTCTAACCCACCACGGCTACACCTTC CSVEAHEGGLTHHGYTF
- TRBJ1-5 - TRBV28 TGTGCCAGCAGTTTACGTCGACAGACTAGCAATCAGCCCCAGCATTTT CASSLRRQTSNQPQHF
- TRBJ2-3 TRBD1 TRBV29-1 TGCAGCGTTGTTGGACAGGGCACAGATACGCAGTATTTT CSVVGQGTDTQYF
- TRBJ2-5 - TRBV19 TGTGCCAGTAGTTTAACGGGGAGGTCCGGGGCCCAGTACTTC CASSLTGRSGAQYF
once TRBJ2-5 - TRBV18 TGTGCCAGCTCACCACCGAGCACCCGAGGGGAGACCCAGTACTTC CASSPPSTRGETQYF
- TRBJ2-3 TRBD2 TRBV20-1 TGCAGTGCTAGTATCAGCGGGAGGGTCCCAGATACGCAGTATTTT CSASISGRVPDTQYF
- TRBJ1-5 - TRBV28 TGTGCCAGCCGGCAGGGTTTGTCCCAGCATTTT CASRQGLSQHF
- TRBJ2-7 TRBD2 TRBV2 TGTGCCAGCAGTCAGACTAGCGGGAGCCCAAGGGAGTACTTC CASSQTSGSPREYF
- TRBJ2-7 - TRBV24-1 TGTGCCACCAGTGATAGCGGCATCTGGGAGAAGCAGTACTTC CATSDSGIWEKQYF
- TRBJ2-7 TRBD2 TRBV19 TGTGCCAGTAGTATAGCAGGCGGGAGCTACGAGCAGTACTTC CASSIAGGSYEQYF
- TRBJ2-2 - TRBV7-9 TGTGCCAGCAGCCCCCCGACAGTGAACACCGGGGAGCTGTTTTTT CASSPPTVNTGELFF
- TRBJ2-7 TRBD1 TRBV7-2 TGTGCCAGCAGCTCCCAGACAGGGGGAACCTACGAGCAGTACTTC CASSSQTGGTYEQYF
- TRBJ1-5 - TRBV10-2 TGCGCCAGCAGCGCTACAGATAGCAATCAGCCCCAGCATTTT CASSATDSNQPQHF
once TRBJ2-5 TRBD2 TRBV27 TGTGCCAGCAGTTCACTAGCGGGGGGGCGAGAGACCCAGTACTTC CASSSLAGGRETQYF
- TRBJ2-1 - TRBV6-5 TGTGCCAGCTTCACGGCGGTAGAAGGTAGTGAGCAGTTCTTC CASFTAVEGSEQFF
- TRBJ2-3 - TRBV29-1 TGCAGCGTTAGGAGGGGGGGTACAGATACGCAGTATTTT CSVRRGGTDTQYF
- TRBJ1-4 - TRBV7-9 TGTGCCAGCAGCTTAGAGGCCGGGAGGGGTGAAAAACTGTTTTTT CASSLEAGRGEKLFF
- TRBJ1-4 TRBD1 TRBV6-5 TGTGCCAGCAGTCGGGACAGGGTCACTAATGAAAAACTGTTTTTT CASSRDRVTNEKLFF
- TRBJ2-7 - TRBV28 TGTGCCAGCAGTTTGGCCACCTCGGGACTCTACGAGCAGTACTTC CASSLATSGLYEQYF
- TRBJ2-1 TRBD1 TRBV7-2 TGTGCCAGCAGCTTAGCGCCCCCAACCGGGACAGGGGACAATGAGCAGTTCTTC CASSLAPPTGTGDNEQFF
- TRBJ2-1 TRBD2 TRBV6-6 TGTGCCAGCAGCAGGGGACTAGCGGGAGGGCCGCATGAGCAGTTCTTC CASSRGLAGGPHEQFF
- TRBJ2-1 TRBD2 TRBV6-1 TGTGCCAGCAGTGACAGGCTAGCGGGAGGGGCCTCCTACAATGAGCAGTTCTTC CASSDRLAGGASYNEQFF
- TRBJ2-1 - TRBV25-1 TGTGCCAGCAGTGAACCGGGAGTGGCCTACAATGAGCAGTTCTTC CASSEPGVAYNEQFF
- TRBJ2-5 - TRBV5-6 TGTGCCAGCAGCCCTAGGTGGAGGGAAGAGACCCAGTACTTC CASSPRWREETQYF
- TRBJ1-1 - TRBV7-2 TGTGCCAGCAGCTTAGCGGTGCGCCCCGAAGCTTTCTTT CASSLAVRPEAFF
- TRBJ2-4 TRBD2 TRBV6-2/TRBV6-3 TGTGCCAGCAGTGGGCTAGCGGGAGGGCCGCCAGCCAAAAACATTCAGTACTTC CASSGLAGGPPAKNIQYF
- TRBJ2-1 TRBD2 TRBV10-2 TGCGCCAGCATGTGGGAGGGCCGCCACAATGAGCAGTTCTTC CASMWEGRHNEQFF
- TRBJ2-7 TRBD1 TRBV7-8 TGTGCCAGCAGTCCACGGGACAGGGGTTCCTACGAGCAGTACTTC CASSPRDRGSYEQYF
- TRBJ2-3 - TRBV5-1 TGCGCCAGCAGCTTGTCAGAGGGAGGCCTCACAGATACGCAGTATTTT CASSLSEGGLTDTQYF
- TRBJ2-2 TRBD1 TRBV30 TGTGCTAAGGACAGGGGGCGTACCGGGGAGCTGTTTTTT CAKDRGRTGELFF
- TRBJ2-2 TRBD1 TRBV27 TGTGCCAGCAGTTTCGTCGGGACAGGGCTTACCGGGGAGCTGTTTTTT CASSFVGTGLTGELFF
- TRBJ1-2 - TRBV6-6 TGTGCCAGCAGTGAGCGATCTAACTATGGCTACACCTTC CASSERSNYGYTF
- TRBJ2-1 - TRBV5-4 TGTGCCAGCAGCTTGACGCTAACTTTCGGCGGGTACAATGAGCAGTTCTTC CASSLTLTFGGYNEQFF
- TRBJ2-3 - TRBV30 TGTGCCTGGAGTGTACAGATCACAGATACGCAGTATTTT CAWSVQITDTQYF
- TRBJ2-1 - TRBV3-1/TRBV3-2 TGTGCCAGCAGCCAAGCGGGGTCTTACAATGAGCAGTTCTTC CASSQAGSYNEQFF
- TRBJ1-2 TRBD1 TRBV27 TGTGCCAGCAGTACCCTTTCGACAGGGTCGGGTGGCTACACCTTC CASSTLSTGSGGYTF
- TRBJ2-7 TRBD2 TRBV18 TGTGCCAGCTCACCGACTAGCGGGAGAGGTGGCGAGCAGTACTTC CASSPTSGRGGEQYF
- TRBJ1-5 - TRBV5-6 TGTGCCAGCAGCCTGAGTGGGGCAGTTCAGCCCCAGCATTTT CASSLSGAVQPQHF
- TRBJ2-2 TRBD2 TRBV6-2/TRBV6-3 TGTGCCAGCAGCCCCCGGCCTCTAGCGGGAGGGACCGGGGAGCTGTTTTTT CASSPRPLAGGTGELFF
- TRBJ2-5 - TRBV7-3 TGTGCCAGCAGCCCCCGGGGTGGTGGGACCCAGTACTTC CASSPRGGGTQYF
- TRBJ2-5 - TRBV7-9 TGTGCCAGCAGCTTAGTAATAGAAGAGACCCAGTACTTC CASSLVIEETQYF
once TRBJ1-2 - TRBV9 TGTGCCAGCAGCGTAGCCCTGGCCGATAACTATGGCTACACCTTC CASSVALADNYGYTF
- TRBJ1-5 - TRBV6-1 TGTGCCAGCAGTGAAGCGCGGAGGGTCGCCCCTCAGCCCCAGCATTTT CASSEARRVAPQPQHF
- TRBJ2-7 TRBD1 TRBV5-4 TGTGCCAGCAGCTTGGTAGGGGCAGGGGGTGAGGACGAGCAGTACTTC CASSLVGAGGEDEQYF
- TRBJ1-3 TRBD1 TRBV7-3 TGTGCCAGCAGCAGCGGGACAGGGGGAAACACCATATATTTT CASSSGTGGNTIYF
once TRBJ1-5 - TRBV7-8 TGTGCCAGCAGCTTAGCCTTGGGGCTCGGCAATCAGCCCCAGCATTTT CASSLALGLGNQPQHF
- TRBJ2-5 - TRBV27 TGTGCCAGCAGTTTAACTAAAGAGACCCAGTACTTC CASSLTKETQYF